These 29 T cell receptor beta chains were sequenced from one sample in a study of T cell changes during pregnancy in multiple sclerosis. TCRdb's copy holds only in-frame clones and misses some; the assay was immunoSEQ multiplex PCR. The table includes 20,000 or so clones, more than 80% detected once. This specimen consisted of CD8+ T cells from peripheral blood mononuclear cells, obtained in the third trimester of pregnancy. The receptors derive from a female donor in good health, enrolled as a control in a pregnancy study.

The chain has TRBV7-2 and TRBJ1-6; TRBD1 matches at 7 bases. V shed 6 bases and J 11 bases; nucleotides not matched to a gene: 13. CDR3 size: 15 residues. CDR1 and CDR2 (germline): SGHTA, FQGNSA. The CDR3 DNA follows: TGTGCCAGCAGTTCCGACAGGGAGGCATTCCCACCCCTCCACTTT. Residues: CASSSDREAFPPLHF.

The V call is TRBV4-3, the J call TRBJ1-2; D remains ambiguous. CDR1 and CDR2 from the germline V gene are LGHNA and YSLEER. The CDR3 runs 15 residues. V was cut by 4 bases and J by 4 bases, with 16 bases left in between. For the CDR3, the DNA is TGCGCCAGCAGCCGATCCAGAGACACGATCTATGGCTACACCTTC. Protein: CASSRSRDTIYGYTF.

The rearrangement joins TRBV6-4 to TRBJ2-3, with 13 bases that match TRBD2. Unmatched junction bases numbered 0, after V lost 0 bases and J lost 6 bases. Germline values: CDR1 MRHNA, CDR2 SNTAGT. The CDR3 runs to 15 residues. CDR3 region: CASSDSTSGGDTQYF. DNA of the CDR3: TGTGCCAGCAGTGACTCGACTAGCGGGGGGGATACGCAGTATTTT.

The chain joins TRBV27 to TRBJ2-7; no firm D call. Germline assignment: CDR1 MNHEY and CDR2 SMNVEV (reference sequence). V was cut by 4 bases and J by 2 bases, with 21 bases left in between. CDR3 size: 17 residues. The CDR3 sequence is CASSSTPGGLWPYEQYF. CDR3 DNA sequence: TGTGCCAGCAGTTCCACCCCCGGCGGCCTATGGCCCTACGAGCAGTACTTC.

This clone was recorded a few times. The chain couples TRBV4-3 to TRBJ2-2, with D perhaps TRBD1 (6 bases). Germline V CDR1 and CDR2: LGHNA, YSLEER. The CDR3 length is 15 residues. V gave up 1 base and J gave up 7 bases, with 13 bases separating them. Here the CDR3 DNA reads TGCGCCAGCAGCCAAGGATACAGGGTCGTCGGGGAGCTGTTTTTT. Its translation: CASSQGYRVVGELFF.

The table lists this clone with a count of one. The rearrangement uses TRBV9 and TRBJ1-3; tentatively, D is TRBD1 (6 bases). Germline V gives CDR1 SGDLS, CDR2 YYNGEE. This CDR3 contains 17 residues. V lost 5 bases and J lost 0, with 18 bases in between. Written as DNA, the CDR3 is TGTGCCAGCAGTGGGGGGGGCGGCATCTACTCTGGAAACACCATATATTTT. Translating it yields CASSGGGGIYSGNTIYF. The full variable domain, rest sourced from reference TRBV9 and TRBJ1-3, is DSGVTQTPKHLITATGQRVTLRCSPRSGDLSVYWYQQSLDQGLQFLIQYYNGEERAKGNILERFSAQQFPDLHSELNLSSLELGDSALYFCASSGGGGIYSGNTIYFGEGSWLTVV.

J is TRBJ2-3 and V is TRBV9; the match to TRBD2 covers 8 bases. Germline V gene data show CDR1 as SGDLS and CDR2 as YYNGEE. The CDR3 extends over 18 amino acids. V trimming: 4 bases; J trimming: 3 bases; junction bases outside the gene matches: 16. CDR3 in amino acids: CASSPSPPVSGGTDTQYF. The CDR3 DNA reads TGTGCCAGCAGCCCCTCCCCCCCTGTGAGCGGGGGTACAGATACGCAGTATTTT.

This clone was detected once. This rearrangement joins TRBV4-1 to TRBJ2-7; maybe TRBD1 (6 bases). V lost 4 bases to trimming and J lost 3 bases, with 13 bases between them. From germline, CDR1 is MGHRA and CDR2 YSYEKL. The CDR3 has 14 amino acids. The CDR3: CASSLRGTNYEQYF. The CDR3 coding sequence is TGCGCCAGCAGCCTCCGTGGGACAAACTACGAGCAGTACTTC.

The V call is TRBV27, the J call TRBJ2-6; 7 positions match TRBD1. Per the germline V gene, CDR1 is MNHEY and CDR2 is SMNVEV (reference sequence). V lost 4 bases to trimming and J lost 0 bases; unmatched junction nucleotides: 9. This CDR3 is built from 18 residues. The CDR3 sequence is CASSSTGIILSGANVLTF. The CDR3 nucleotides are TGTGCCAGCAGTTCGACAGGGATTATCCTCTCTGGGGCCAACGTCCTGACTTTC.

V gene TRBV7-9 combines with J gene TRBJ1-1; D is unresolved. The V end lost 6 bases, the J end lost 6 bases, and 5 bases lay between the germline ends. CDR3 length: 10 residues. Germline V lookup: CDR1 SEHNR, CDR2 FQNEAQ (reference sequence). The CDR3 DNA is TGTGCCAGCAGTACAGCTGAAGCTTTCTTT. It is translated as CASSTAEAFF. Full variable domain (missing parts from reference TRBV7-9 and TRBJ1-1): DTGVSQNPRHKITKRGQNVTFRCDPISEHNRLYWYRQTLGQGPEFLTYFQNEAQLEKSRLLSDRFSAERPKGSFSTLEIQRTEQGDSAMYLCASSTAEAFFGQGTRLTVV.

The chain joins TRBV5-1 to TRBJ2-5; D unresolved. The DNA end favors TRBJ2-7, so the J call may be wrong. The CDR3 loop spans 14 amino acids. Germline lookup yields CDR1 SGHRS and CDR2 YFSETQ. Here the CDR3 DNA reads TGCGCCAGCAGCTTGGGAATCGACGGGTACGAGCAGTACTTC. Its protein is CASSLGIDGYEQYF.

This CDR3 reads CASDGGGGYEQYF. The CDR3 region has the DNA TGTGCCAGCGACGGCGGGGGGGGCTACGAGCAGTACTTC. This chain connects TRBV7-2 to TRBJ2-7, with 9 bases matching TRBD2. Trimming cost V 8 bases and J 3 bases; bases outside gene matches: 5. The CDR3 extends over 13 amino acids. CDR1 and CDR2 from the germline V gene are SGHTA and FQGNSA.

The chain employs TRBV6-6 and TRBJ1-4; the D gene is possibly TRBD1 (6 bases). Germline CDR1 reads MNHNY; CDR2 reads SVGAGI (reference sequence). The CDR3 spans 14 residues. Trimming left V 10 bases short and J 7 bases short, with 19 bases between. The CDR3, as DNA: TGTGCCACTGACCAACAGGGAGGGGCTGAAAAACTGTTTTTT. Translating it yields CATDQQGGAEKLFF.

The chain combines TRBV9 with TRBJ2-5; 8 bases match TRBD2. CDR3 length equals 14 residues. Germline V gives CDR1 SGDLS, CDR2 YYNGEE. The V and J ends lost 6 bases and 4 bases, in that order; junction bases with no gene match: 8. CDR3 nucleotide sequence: TGTGCCAGCAACACGGGGGGGGGTGTAGAGACCCAGTACTTC. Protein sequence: CASNTGGGVETQYF.

The CDR3 reads CASSLSAGDDEQYF. In DNA, the CDR3 is TGTGCCAGCAGTTTATCCGCAGGGGATGACGAGCAGTACTTC. The rearrangement links TRBV28 to TRBJ2-7, with D perhaps matching TRBD1 (6 bases). Germline V lookup: CDR1 MDHEN, CDR2 SYDVKM. The CDR3 sequence is 14 residues long. Between the trimmed V and J ends, which lost 1 base and 5 bases, there was a span of 12 bases.

This CDR3 reads CAWSPAGFFYEQYF. CDR3 in DNA: TGTGCCTGGAGTCCAGCAGGTTTCTTCTACGAGCAGTACTTC. The chain links TRBV30 to TRBJ2-7; D remains unclear. Germline CDR1 reads GTSNPN; CDR2 reads SVGIG (reference sequence). CDR3 length: 14 residues. V lost 2 bases to trimming and J lost 3 bases, with 14 bases between them.

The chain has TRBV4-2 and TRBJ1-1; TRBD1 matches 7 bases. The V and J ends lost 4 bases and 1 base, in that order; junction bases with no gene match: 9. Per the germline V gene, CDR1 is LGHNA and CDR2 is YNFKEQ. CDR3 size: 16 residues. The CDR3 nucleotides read TGTGCCAGCAGCCCCACGACAGGGCGGACGAACACTGAAGCTTTCTTT. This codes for CASSPTTGRTNTEAFF.

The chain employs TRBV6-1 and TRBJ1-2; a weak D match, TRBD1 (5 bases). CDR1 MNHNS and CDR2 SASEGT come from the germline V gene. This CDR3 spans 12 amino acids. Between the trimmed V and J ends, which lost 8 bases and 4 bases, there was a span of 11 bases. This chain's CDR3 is CASHPGGYGYTF. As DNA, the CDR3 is TGTGCCAGCCACCCGGGGGGCTATGGCTACACCTTC.

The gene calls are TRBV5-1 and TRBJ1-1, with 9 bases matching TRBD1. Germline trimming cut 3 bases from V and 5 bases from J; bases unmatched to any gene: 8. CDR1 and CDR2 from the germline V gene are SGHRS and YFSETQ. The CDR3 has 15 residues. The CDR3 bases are TGCGCCAGCAGCTCGTCTGGGACAGGGTCAACTGAAGCTTTCTTT. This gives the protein CASSSSGTGSTEAFF.

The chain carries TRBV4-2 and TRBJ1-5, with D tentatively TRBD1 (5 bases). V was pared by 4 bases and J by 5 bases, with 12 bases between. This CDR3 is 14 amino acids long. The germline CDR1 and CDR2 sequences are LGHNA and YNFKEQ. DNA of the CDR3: TGTGCCAGCAGCCCTACCGGGGGGGATCAGCCCCAGCATTTT. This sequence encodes CASSPTGGDQPQHF.

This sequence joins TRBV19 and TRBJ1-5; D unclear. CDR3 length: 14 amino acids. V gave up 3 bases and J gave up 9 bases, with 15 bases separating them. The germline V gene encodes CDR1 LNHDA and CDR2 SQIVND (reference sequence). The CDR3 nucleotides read TGTGCCAGTAGTATCTGGAAGAGGAGTCCGCCCCAGCATTTT. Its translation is CASSIWKRSPPQHF.

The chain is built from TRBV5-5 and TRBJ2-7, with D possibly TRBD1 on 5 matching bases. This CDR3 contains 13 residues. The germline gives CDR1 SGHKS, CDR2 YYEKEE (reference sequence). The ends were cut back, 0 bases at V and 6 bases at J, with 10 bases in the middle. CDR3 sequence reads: CASSLGQGVEQYF. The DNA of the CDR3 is TGTGCCAGCAGCTTGGGGCAGGGCGTCGAGCAGTACTTC.

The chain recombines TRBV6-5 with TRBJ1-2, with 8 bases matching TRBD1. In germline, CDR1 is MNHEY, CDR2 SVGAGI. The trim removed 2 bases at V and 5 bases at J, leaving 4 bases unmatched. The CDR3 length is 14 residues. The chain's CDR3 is CASSYGTGLYGYTF. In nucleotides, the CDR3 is TGTGCCAGCAGTTACGGGACAGGCCTGTATGGCTACACCTTC.

CDR3 nucleotide sequence: TGCGCCAGCAGCCAAGACGGTGGCAATCAGCCCCAGCATTTT. Protein product: CASSQDGGNQPQHF. The V call is TRBV4-3, the J call TRBJ1-5, with unresolved D. V was trimmed by 0 bases and J by 2 bases, leaving 5 bases between them. Germline values: CDR1 LGHNA, CDR2 YSLEER. The CDR3 length is 14 residues.

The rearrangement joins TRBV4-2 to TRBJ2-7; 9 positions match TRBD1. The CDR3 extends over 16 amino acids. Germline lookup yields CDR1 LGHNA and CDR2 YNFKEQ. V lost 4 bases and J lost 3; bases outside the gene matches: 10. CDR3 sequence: CASSPLYRDRVYEQYF. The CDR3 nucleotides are TGTGCCAGCAGCCCGCTCTACCGGGACAGGGTCTACGAGCAGTACTTC.

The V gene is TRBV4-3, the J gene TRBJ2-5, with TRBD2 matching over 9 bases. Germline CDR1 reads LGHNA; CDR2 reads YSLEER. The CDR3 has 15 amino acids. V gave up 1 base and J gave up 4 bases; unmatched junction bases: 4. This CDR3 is CASSQGGGAGETQYF. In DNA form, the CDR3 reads TGCGCCAGCAGCCAAGGCGGGGGGGCCGGAGAGACCCAGTACTTC.

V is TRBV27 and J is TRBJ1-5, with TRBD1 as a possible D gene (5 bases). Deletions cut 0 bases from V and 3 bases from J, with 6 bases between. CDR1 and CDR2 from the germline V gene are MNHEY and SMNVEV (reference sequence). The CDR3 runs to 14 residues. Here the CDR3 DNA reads TGTGCCAGCAGTTTATCAGGGGACAATCAGCCCCAGCATTTT. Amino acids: CASSLSGDNQPQHF.

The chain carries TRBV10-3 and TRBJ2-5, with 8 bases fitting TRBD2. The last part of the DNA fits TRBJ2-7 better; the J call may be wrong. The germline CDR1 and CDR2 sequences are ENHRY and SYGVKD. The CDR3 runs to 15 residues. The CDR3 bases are TGTGCCATCAGTGAGTCAACTAGCGGCACCTACGAGCAGTACTTC. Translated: CAISESTSGTYEQYF.

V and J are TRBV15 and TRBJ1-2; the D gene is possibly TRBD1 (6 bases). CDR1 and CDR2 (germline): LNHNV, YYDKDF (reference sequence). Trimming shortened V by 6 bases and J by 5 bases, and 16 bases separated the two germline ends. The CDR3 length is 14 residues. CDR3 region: CATRSPGDPYGYTF. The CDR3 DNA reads TGTGCCACCAGGTCCCCAGGGGACCCTTATGGCTACACCTTC.